One and the same sample provided the 17 T cell receptor beta chains below, sequenced in a study of blood T cell repertoires in COVID-19. Assay used: immunoSEQ multiplex PCR; TCRdb lists only in-frame clones, some missing. The sample contains just over 80,000 clones, 81% of which appear only once. Sequenced material: peripheral blood. The receptors here all came from a man older than 75 with acute or convalescent COVID-19.

The rearrangement uses TRBV5-5 and TRBJ2-2; 7 bases are shared with TRBD2. V lost 6 bases, J lost 0 bases, and 5 bases stayed unmatched. Germline V CDR1 and CDR2: SGHKS, YYEKEE (reference sequence). CDR3 length: 15 amino acids. The CDR3 sequence: CASKTGGANTGELFF. The CDR3 region has the DNA TGTGCCAGCAAGACGGGAGGCGCGAACACCGGGGAGCTGTTTTTT.

The rearrangement joins TRBV7-3 to TRBJ1-1; TRBD1 is a possible D gene (6 bases). The CDR3 is 14 residues long. Germline-derived CDR1 and CDR2 are SGHTA and FQGTGA. V shed 5 bases and J shed 5 bases, with 15 bases lying between them. The CDR3 loop reads CASSPSRGTTEAFF. The CDR3 DNA sequence: TGTGCCAGCAGCCCATCCAGGGGAACAACTGAAGCTTTCTTT.

This clone showed up just once. The chain has TRBV23-1 and TRBJ2-6; TRBD1 is a possible D gene (6 bases). TRBV23-1 belongs to the ORF category, with a function that is uncertain. This CDR3 has 16 residues. V shed 2 bases and J shed 4 bases, with 12 bases lying between them. The chain's CDR3 is CASSQPTGTGANVLTF. As DNA, the CDR3 is TGCGCCAGCAGTCAACCCACAGGGACCGGGGCCAACGTCCTGACTTTC.

Turning to this clone: Other DNA sequences in the same sample also yield this CDR3. The chain uses TRBV30 and TRBJ1-5, with D unresolved. V was cut by 0 bases and J by 2 bases, with 5 bases left in between. Germline assignment: CDR1 GTSNPN and CDR2 SVGIG (reference sequence). The CDR3 covers 13 residues. The CDR3 protein is CAWSVGGNQPQHF. CDR3 coding DNA: TGTGCCTGGAGTGTTGGAGGCAATCAGCCCCAGCATTTT.

V gene TRBV25-1 combines with J gene TRBJ2-1, with 11 bases matching TRBD2. V trimming: 7 bases; J trimming: 6 bases; junction bases outside the gene matches: 5. Looked up from germline, CDR1 is MGHDK and CDR2 is SYGVNS. The length of the CDR3 is 14 residues. For the CDR3, the DNA is TGTGCCAGCACCTTAGCGGGAGGGAGCAATGAGCAGTTCTTC. This encodes CASTLAGGSNEQFF.

The chain employs TRBV6-5 and TRBJ1-1; 9 bases agree with TRBD1. V trimming: 6 bases; J trimming: 12 bases; junction bases outside the gene matches: 14. Germline assignment: CDR1 MNHEY and CDR2 SVGAGI. This CDR3 spans 14 amino acids. This CDR3 is CASRPTGGPLQPFF. As DNA, the CDR3 is TGTGCCAGCAGACCTACAGGGGGCCCCCTACAACCTTTCTTT.

The V and J genes are TRBV5-1 and TRBJ1-6, with TRBD1 matching 7 bases. The J segment lost 0 bases and the V segment lost 0 bases, leaving 3 bases of the junction unmatched. From germline, CDR1 is SGHRS and CDR2 YFSETQ. The CDR3 has 17 amino acids. The CDR3 sequence: CASSLEQGSSYNSPLHF. Here the CDR3 DNA reads TGCGCCAGCAGCTTGGAACAGGGGAGCTCCTATAATTCACCCCTCCACTTT.

The genes are TRBV28 and TRBJ1-5; D unresolved. V was cut by 1 base and J by 4 bases, with 8 bases left in between. The germline V gene has CDR1 MDHEN and CDR2 SYDVKM. The CDR3 extends over 14 amino acids. This CDR3 reads CASSLLSGNQPQHF. CDR3 coding DNA: TGTGCCAGCAGTTTATTGTCCGGGAATCAGCCCCAGCATTTT.

The chain is built from TRBV7-2 and TRBJ2-1, with unresolved D. V was trimmed by 1 base and J by 8 bases, leaving 9 bases between them. The CDR3 is 13 residues long. Germline loops: CDR1 SGHTA, CDR2 FQGNSA. The CDR3 coding sequence is TGTGCCAGCAGCTTAGAGCGTGGCCATGAGCAGTTCTTC. Residues: CASSLERGHEQFF.

The J gene is TRBJ2-1, the V gene TRBV18; 10 positions match TRBD2. The V gene's germline CDR1 is KGHSH and CDR2 LQKENI. J gave up 0 bases and V 4 bases, and 3 bases lay outside the gene matches. The CDR3 has 16 residues. The CDR3 DNA reads TGTGCCAGCTCACTTTCTAGCGGGAGCTCCTACAATGAGCAGTTCTTC. Protein: CASSLSSGSSYNEQFF.

The V call is TRBV5-1, the J call TRBJ1-2; the D gene is possibly TRBD1 (5 bases). The V end was cut by 0 bases, the J end by 10 bases, with 10 bases between. CDR1 and CDR2 from the germline V gene are SGHRS and YFSETQ. The CDR3 is made up of 12 amino acids. The CDR3 region has the DNA TGCGCCAGCAGCTTGGAACGGGGGGTCTACACCTTC. It specifies CASSLERGVYTF. The full variable domain, with the rest looked up from reference TRBV5-1 and TRBJ1-2, is KAGVTQTPRYLIKTRGQQVTLSCSPISGHRSVSWYQQTPGQGLQFLFEYFSETQRNKGNFPGRFSGRQFSNSRSEMNVSTLELGDSALYLCASSLERGVYTFGSGTRLTVV.

The V call is TRBV18, the J call TRBJ2-2; the match to TRBD1 covers 12 bases. This CDR3 contains 17 residues. V lost 3 bases and J lost 7; bases outside the gene matches: 9. Germline V lookup: CDR1 KGHSH, CDR2 LQKENI. DNA for the CDR3: TGTGCCAGCTCACCGCTTCCGGGACAGGGGGCGATCGGGGAGCTGTTTTTT. It is translated as CASSPLPGQGAIGELFF.

This rearrangement joins TRBV3-1 (or the pseudogene TRBV3-2) to TRBJ2-2; D unclear. The CDR3 spans 11 residues. Deletions cut 3 bases from V and 8 bases from J, with 4 bases between. CDR1 and CDR2 from the germline V gene are LGHDT and YNNKEL (reference sequence). The CDR3 here is CASSHLGELFF. Here the CDR3 DNA reads TGTGCCAGCAGCCATCTAGGGGAGCTGTTTTTT.

This chain uses TRBV27 with TRBJ2-1; 8 positions match TRBD2. The V segment lost 9 bases and the J segment 2 bases; nucleotides outside the gene matches: 6. This CDR3 has 14 residues. Germline loops: CDR1 MNHEY, CDR2 SMNVEV (reference sequence). Written as DNA, the CDR3 is TGTGCCAGTAGCCGGGGGGGAACCTACAATGAGCAGTTCTTC. It is translated as CASSRGGTYNEQFF.

The chain has TRBV7-2 and TRBJ2-7; D is perhaps TRBD2 (5 bases). Looked up from germline, CDR1 is SGHTA and CDR2 is FQGNSA. V gave up 5 bases and J gave up 6 bases, with 14 bases separating them. CDR3 length: 13 amino acids. This chain's CDR3 is CASSEREGLEQYF. The DNA of the CDR3 is TGTGCCAGCAGCGAGCGAGAGGGCCTCGAGCAGTACTTC.

The rearrangement links TRBV7-6 to TRBJ1-6; 7 bases fit TRBD1. In germline, CDR1 is SGHVS, CDR2 FNYEAQ. The length of the CDR3 is 15 residues. The V and J ends lost 6 bases and 10 bases, in that order; junction bases with no gene match: 12. The CDR3 loop reads CASSRDSLPTSPLHF. DNA of the CDR3: TGTGCCAGCAGTCGGGACAGCCTACCAACCTCACCCCTCCACTTT.

This rearrangement joins TRBV28 to TRBJ2-2; TRBD1 is a possible D gene (5 bases). V was cut by 2 bases and J by 7 bases, with 5 bases left in between. This CDR3 has 12 amino acids. CDR1 is MDHEN, CDR2 SYDVKM, per germline. CDR3 protein: CASSLRGGELFF. The CDR3 DNA is TGTGCCAGCAGTTTAAGGGGCGGGGAGCTGTTTTTT.